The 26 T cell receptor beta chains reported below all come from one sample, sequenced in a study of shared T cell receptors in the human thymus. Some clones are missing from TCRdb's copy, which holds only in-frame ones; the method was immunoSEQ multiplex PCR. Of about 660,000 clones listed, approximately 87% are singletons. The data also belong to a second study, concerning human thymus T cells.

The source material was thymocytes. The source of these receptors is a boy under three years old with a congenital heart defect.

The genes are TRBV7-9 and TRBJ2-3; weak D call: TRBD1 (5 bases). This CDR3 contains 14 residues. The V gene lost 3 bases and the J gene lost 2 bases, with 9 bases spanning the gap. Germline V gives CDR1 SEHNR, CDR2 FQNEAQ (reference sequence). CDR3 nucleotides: TGTGCCAGCAGCTTGGGGCTACCCACAGATACGCAGTATTTT. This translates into CASSLGLPTDTQYF.

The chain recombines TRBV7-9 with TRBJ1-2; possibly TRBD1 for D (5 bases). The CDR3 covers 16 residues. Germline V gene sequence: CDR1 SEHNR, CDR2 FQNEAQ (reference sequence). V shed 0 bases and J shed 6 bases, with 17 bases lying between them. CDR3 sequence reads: CASSLAGGTPEDGYTF. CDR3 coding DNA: TGTGCCAGCAGCTTAGCCGGGGGGACGCCCGAGGATGGCTACACCTTC.

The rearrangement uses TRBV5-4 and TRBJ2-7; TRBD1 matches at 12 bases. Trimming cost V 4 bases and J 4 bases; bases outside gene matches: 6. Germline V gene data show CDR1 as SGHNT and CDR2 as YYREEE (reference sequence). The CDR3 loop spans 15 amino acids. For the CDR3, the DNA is TGTGCCAGCAGCGGGGGACAGGGGGCTGGTTACGAGCAGTACTTC. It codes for CASSGGQGAGYEQYF.

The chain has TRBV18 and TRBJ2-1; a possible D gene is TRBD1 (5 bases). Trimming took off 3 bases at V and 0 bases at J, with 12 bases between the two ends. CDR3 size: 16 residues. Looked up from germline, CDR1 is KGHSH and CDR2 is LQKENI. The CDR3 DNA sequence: TGTGCCAGCTCACCCGATAAGGACAACTCCTACAATGAGCAGTTCTTC. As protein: CASSPDKDNSYNEQFF.

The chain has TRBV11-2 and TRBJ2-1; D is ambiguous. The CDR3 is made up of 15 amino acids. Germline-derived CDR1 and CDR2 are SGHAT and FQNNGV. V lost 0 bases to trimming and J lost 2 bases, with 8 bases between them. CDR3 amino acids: CASSLDPRTYNEQFF. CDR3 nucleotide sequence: TGTGCCAGCAGCTTAGATCCCCGTACCTACAATGAGCAGTTCTTC. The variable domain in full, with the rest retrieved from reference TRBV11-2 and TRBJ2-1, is EAGVAQSPRYKIIEKRQSVAFWCNPISGHATLYWYQQILGQGPKLLIQFQNNGVVDDSQLPKDRFSAERLKGVDSTLKIQPAKLEDSAVYLCASSLDPRTYNEQFFGPGTRLTVL.

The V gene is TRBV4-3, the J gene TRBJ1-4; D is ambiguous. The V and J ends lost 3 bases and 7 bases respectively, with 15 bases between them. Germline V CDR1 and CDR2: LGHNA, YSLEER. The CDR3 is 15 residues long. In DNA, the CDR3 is TGCGCCAGCAGCCACCACGGAGCTCGGGGTGAAAAACTGTTTTTT. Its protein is CASSHHGARGEKLFF.

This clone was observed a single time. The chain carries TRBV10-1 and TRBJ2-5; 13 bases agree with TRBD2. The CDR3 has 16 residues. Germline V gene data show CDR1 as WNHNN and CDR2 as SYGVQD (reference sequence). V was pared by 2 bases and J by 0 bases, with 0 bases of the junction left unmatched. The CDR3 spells CASSETSGGDQETQYF. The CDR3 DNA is TGCGCCAGCAGTGAGACTAGCGGGGGGGACCAAGAGACCCAGTACTTC.

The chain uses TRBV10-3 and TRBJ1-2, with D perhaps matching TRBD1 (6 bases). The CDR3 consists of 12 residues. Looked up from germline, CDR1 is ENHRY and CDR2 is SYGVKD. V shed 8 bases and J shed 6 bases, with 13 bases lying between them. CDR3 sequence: CAILRGPNGYTF. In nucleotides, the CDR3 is TGTGCCATCCTCAGGGGCCCGAATGGCTACACCTTC.

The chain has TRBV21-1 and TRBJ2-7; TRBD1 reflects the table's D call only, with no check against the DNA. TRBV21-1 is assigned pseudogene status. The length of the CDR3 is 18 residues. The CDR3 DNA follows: TGTGCCAGCACCCGGACAGGGGTGGTTAGGCTCTCGGGCTACGAGCAGTACTTC. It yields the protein CASTRTGVVRLSGYEQYF.

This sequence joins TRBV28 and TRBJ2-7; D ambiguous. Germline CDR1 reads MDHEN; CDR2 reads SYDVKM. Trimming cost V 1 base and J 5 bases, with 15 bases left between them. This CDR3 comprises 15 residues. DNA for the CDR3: TGTGCCAGCAGTTTATCGGCCCAACGCCGGGACGAGCAGTACTTC. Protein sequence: CASSLSAQRRDEQYF. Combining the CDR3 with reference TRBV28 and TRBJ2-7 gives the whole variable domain DVKVTQSSRYLVKRTGEKVFLECVQDMDHENMFWYRQDPGLGLRLIYFSYDVKMKEKGDIPEGYSVSREKKERFSLILESASTNQTSMYLCASSLSAQRRDEQYFGPGTRLTVT.

CDR3 amino acids: CSVGEQGSYNEQFF. In DNA, the CDR3 is TGCAGCGTTGGGGAACAGGGCTCCTACAATGAGCAGTTCTTC. The rearrangement joins TRBV29-1 to TRBJ2-1, with a tentative D call TRBD1 (6 bases). The CDR3 consists of 14 residues. Per the germline V gene, CDR1 is SQVTM and CDR2 is ANQGSEA. V lost 4 bases and J 0 bases, leaving 10 bases between the germline ends.

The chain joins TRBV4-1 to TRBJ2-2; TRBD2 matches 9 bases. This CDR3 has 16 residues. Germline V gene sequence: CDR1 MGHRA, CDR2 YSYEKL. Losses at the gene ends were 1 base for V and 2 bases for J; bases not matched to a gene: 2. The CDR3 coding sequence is TGCGCCAGCAGCCAAGGACTAGCGGAAAACACCGGGGAGCTGTTTTTT. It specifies CASSQGLAENTGELFF.

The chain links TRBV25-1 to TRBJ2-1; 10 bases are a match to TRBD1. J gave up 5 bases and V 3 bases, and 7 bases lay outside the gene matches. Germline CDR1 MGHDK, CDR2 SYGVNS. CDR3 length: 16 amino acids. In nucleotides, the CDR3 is TGTGCCAGCAGTGACAAGGGACAGGGGCCCGACAATGAGCAGTTCTTC. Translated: CASSDKGQGPDNEQFF.

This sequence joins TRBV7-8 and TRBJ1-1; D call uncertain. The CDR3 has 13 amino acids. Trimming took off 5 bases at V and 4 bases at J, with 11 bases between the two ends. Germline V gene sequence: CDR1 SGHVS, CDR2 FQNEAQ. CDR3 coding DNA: TGTGCCAGCAGCCCCTCGTTCAGCACTGAAGCTTTCTTT. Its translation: CASSPSFSTEAFF.

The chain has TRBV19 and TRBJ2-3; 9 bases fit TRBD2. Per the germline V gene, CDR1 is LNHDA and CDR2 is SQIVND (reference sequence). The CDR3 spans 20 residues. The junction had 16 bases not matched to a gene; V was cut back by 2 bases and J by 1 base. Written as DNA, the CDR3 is TGTGCCAGTAGTATATTGCGGGAGGGAGAATCCCCACAGGGCACAGATACGCAGTATTTT. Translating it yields CASSILREGESPQGTDTQYF.

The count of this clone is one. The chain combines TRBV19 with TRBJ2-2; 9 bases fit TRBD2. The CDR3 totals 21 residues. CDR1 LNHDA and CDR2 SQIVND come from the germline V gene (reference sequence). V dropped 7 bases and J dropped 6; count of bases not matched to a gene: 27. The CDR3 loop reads CASKGREESGRSGNYAGELFF. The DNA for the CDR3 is TGTGCCAGTAAAGGCAGGGAAGAGAGCGGGAGGTCGGGAAATTATGCCGGGGAGCTGTTTTTT.

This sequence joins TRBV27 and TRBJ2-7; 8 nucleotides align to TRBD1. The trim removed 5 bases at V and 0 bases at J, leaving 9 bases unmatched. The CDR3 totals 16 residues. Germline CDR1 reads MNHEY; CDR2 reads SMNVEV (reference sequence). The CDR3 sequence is CASSTLRGPFSYEQYF. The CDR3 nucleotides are TGTGCCAGCAGTACCCTCAGGGGGCCTTTCTCCTACGAGCAGTACTTC.

CDR3 loop: CASSPGRPTAYEQYF. CDR3 nucleotides: TGTGCCAGCAGTCCCGGGAGACCCACCGCCTACGAGCAGTACTTC. The chain carries TRBV27 and TRBJ2-7, with D possibly being TRBD2 (6 bases). The length of the CDR3 is 15 residues. The V end lost 5 bases, the J end lost 2 bases, and 16 bases lay between the germline ends. The germline CDR1 and CDR2 sequences are MNHEY and SMNVEV (reference sequence).

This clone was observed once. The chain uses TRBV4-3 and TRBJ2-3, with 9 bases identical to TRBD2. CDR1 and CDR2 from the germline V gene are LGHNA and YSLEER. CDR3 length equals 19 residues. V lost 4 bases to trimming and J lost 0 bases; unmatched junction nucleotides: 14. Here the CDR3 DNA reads TGCGCCAGCAGCCTGGACTTAGCGGGAGAAAGTCCTAGCACAGATACGCAGTATTTT. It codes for CASSLDLAGESPSTDTQYF.

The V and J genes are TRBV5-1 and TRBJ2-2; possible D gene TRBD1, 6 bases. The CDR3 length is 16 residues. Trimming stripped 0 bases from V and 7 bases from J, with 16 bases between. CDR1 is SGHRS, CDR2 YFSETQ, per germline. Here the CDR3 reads CASSLAWGRGGGELFF. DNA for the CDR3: TGCGCCAGCAGCTTGGCCTGGGGACGAGGGGGCGGGGAGCTGTTTTTT.

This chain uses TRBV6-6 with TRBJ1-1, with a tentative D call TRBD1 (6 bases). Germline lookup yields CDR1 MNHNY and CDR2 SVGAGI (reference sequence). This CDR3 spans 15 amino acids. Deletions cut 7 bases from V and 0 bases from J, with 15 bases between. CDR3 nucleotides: TGTGCCAGCATTCCAGGGGTTGGGGTGAACACTGAAGCTTTCTTT. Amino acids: CASIPGVGVNTEAFF.

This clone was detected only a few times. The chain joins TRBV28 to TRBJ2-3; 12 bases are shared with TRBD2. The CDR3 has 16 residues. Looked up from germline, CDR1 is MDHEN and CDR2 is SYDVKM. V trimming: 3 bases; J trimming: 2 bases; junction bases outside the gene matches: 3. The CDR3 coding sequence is TGTGCCAGCAGTTTCGGACTAGCGGGACTCACAGATACGCAGTATTTT. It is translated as CASSFGLAGLTDTQYF.

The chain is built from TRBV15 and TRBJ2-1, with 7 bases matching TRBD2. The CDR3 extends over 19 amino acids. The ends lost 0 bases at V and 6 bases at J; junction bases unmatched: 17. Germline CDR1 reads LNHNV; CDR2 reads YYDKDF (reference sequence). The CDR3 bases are TGTGCCACCAGCAGAGATTCTCGGTTTTGGGAGGGCCGTGGCAATGAGCAGTTCTTC. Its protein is CATSRDSRFWEGRGNEQFF.

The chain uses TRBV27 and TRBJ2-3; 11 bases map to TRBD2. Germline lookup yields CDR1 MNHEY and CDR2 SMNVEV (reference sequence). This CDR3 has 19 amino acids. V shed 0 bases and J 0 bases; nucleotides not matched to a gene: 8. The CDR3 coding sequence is TGTGCCAGCAGTTTATCCTTACTGACTAGCGGGACGAGCACAGATACGCAGTATTTT. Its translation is CASSLSLLTSGTSTDTQYF.

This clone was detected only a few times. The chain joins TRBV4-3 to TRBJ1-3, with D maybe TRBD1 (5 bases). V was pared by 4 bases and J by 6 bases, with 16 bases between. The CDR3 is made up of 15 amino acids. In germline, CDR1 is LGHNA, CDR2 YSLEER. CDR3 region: CASSRGVGYSNTIYF. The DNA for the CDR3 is TGCGCCAGCAGCCGGGGGGTAGGGTACTCAAACACCATATATTTT.

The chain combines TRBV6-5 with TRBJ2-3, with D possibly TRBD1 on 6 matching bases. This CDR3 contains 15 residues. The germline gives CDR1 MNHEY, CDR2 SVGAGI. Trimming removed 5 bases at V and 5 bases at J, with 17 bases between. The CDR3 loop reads CASSPTGPPVDTQYF. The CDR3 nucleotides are TGTGCCAGCAGTCCGACAGGACCCCCGGTAGATACGCAGTATTTT.